Listed below are T cell receptor beta chains from one sample, sequenced in a study of blood T cell repertoires in COVID-19. Sequencing was performed with immunoSEQ multiplex PCR; in TCRdb, only in-frame clones are kept and a portion is missing. The sample records 45,000 to 65,000 clones, roughly nine tenths being singletons. The specimen sequenced was peripheral blood. The receptors shown here come from a woman of 80 years or more with acute or convalescent COVID-19. Each CDR3 is given with its conserved first and last residue. A D gene is named only where the DNA matches it firmly. Clone size is stated in some rows and not others, as once, few, many or a class when expanded.

TRBJ2-1 | - | TRBD1 | TRBV3-1/TRBV3-2 | TGTGCCAGCAGCCAGTCTATCGGGACAGGGCGCAATGAGCAGTTCTTC | CASSQSIGTGRNEQFF
TRBJ1-2 | - | - | TRBV5-8 | TGTGCCAGCAGCTGGGGGGAACCCAACTATGGCTACACCTTC | CASSWGEPNYGYTF
TRBJ2-2 | - | TRBD1 | TRBV9 | TGTGCCAGCAGCCCTTCTGGGACAGGGGGTTACACCGGGGAGCTGTTTTTT | CASSPSGTGGYTGELFF
TRBJ1-2 | - | - | TRBV4-2 | TGTGCCAGCAGCCAAGATTTAGGGGGCTATGGCTACACCTTC | CASSQDLGGYGYTF
TRBJ1-4 | - | - | TRBV18 | TGTGCCAGCTCACCACCCGGGGTGAGTGAAAAACTGTTTTTT | CASSPPGVSEKLFF
TRBJ1-1 | - | - | TRBV5-8 | TGTGCCAGCAGAGAGACAGGTCGATACACTGAAGCTTTCTTT | CASRETGRYTEAFF
TRBJ1-2 | - | - | TRBV12-3/TRBV12-4 | TGTGCCAGCAGTTTAGGGCCAATGCGGGGCTACACCTTC | CASSLGPMRGYTF
TRBJ2-5 | - | - | TRBV11-3 | TGTGCCAGCAGCCTCAATACGGCGGGAGAGACCCAGTACTTC | CASSLNTAGETQYF
TRBJ2-5 | - | TRBD1 | TRBV19 | TGTGCCAGTAGTAGGGGGGACAGGGTGGTTCAAGAGACCCAGTACTTC | CASSRGDRVVQETQYF
TRBJ2-1 | - | TRBD2 | TRBV7-9 | TGTGCCAGCAGCTTACAACTAGCGGGCCGGGACAATGAGCAGTTCTTC | CASSLQLAGRDNEQFF
TRBJ2-2 | once | TRBD2 | TRBV18 | TGTGCCAGCTCACCGACTAGCGGGACCCCTCCCGGGGAGCTGTTTTTT | CASSPTSGTPPGELFF
TRBJ2-1 | few | - | TRBV19 | TGTGCCAGTAGTATCGGGGGAACCTACAATGAGCAGTTCTTC | CASSIGGTYNEQFF
TRBJ1-1 | - | - | TRBV6-5 | TGTGCCAGCAGTTACTCTACAGCTATGAACACTGAAGCTTTCTTT | CASSYSTAMNTEAFF
TRBJ2-7 | - | TRBD1 | TRBV4-3 | TGCGCCAGCAGCCAAGGCGGCACAGGGGTTCCCTACGAGCAGTACTTC | CASSQGGTGVPYEQYF
TRBJ1-2 | - | - | TRBV4-3 | TGCGCCAGCAGCCAAGACCCCGGGGGCTATGGCTACACCTTC | CASSQDPGGYGYTF
TRBJ1-2 | - | - | TRBV7-2 | TGTGCCAGCAGCTTAGCGGGAGGTCCAGGGTGGGACTATGGCTACACCTTC | CASSLAGGPGWDYGYTF
TRBJ1-4 | once | - | TRBV6-5 | TGTGCCAGCAGCCAAAGGACACGAGAAAAACTGTTTTTT | CASSQRTREKLFF
TRBJ1-4 | - | - | TRBV24-1 | TGTGCCACCAGTGATCGGAATGAAAAACTGTTTTTT | CATSDRNEKLFF
TRBJ2-1 | few | TRBD2 | TRBV4-2 | TGTGCCAGCAGCCAAGATCTGGGGACTAGCGACTACAATGAGCAGTTCTTC | CASSQDLGTSDYNEQFF
TRBJ2-1 | - | TRBD1 | TRBV2 | TGTGCCAGCAGTGAGGACAGGGTCCATGAGCAGTTCTTC | CASSEDRVHEQFF
TRBJ2-7 | - | TRBD1 | TRBV19 | TGTGCCAGTAGTAGGGGGACAGGTCCCTACGAGCAGTACTTC | CASSRGTGPYEQYF